This T cell receptor beta chain was identified in a study of T-cell reconstitution after alpha-beta-depleted transplantation in children (dated by TCRdb to 2016 to 2017). As for the study more broadly: Using TCR repertoire profiling, the study quantitatively followed how T-cell immune reconstitution unfolded in children after TCRalphabeta/CD19-depleted allogeneic hematopoietic cell transplantation.

As concerns this clonotype: The clone's antigen remains unknown. No much larger clonotype is one base removed from it; base qualities were not supplied.

From cysteine to phenylalanine, the CDR3 is 14 amino acids long. The CDR3 DNA has 42 bases and is translated from base 1. V ends up 4 bases short and J 2 bases short, with an unmatched junction base count of 5. The library came from PCR. Instrument used: Illumina HiSeq 2500. Molecular barcoding was employed in the preparation of TCR libraries, with unique molecular identifiers being used to normalize TCRbeta repertoire quantification. The raw public reads went through TCRdb reprocessing: fastp at Q25, MiXCR clone calling, in-frame beta chains kept. Each record represents a unique CDR3 protein, reported with the most common genes and DNA among its rows. This sample holds some 500,000 distinct CDR3 sequences; approximately 20% were observed only once. The ten largest clones represent over 3% of the sample.

This TCR came from a human donor who donated a stem cell graft to a child with acute lymphoblastic leukemia. Source: PBMCs from the stem cell graft donor, taken from the stem cell graft. The chain is encoded by TRBV12-3 or TRBV12-4 joined to TRBJ2-7; TRBD1 lines up with 7 middle nucleotides. Here is the DNA: TGTGCCAGCAGTTCCCGGGACAGTCCCTACGAGCAGTACTTC. Its protein reads: CASSSRDSPYEQYF.